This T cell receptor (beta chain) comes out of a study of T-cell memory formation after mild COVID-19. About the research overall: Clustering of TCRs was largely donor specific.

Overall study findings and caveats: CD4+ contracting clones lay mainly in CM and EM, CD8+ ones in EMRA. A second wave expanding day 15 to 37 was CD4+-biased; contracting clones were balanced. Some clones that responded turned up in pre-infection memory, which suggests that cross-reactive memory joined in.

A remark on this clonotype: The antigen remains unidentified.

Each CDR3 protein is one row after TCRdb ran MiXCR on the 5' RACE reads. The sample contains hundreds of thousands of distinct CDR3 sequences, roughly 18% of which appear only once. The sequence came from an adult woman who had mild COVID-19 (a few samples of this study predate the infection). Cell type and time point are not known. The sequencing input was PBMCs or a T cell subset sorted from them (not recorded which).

Written as DNA, the CDR3 is TGTGCCAGCAGTTTAGGCGCAGGGAGGTATGGCTACACCTTC. Encoded protein: CASSLGAGRYGYTF. This chain connects TRBV27 to TRBJ1-2, with D perhaps matching TRBD1 (5 bases). CDR1 and CDR2 (germline): MNHEY, SMNVEV (reference sequence). CDR3 length: 14 amino acids. Trimming cost V 2 bases and J 5 bases, with 12 bases left between them.